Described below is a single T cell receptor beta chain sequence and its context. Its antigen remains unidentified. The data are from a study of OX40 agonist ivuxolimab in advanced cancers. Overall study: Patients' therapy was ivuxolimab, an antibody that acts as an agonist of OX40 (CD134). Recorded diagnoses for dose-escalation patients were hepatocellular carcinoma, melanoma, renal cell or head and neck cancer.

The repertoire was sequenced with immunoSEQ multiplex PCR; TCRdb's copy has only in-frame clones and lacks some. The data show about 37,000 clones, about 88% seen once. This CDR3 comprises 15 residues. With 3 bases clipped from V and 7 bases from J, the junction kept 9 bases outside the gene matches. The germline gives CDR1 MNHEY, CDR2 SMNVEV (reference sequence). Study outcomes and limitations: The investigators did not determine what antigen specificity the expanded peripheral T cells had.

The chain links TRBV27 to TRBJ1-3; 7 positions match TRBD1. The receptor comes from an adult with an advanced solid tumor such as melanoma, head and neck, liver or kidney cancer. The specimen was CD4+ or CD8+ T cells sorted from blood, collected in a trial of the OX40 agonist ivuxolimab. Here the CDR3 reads CASSFRQGTGNTIYF. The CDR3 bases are TGTGCCAGCAGTTTCCGACAGGGAACGGGGAACACCATATATTTT.